This TCR beta chain was captured in a study of Tregs in tolerant kidney transplant recipients. Study conclusions and caveats: The most relevant donor-specific Treg TCRbeta repertoire apparently came from expansion with activated donor B cells. Biological reproducibility was not directly addressed, but technical replication error appeared minimal. Findings come from small patient numbers and require larger validation.

Only in-frame clones appear in the TCRdb table, and some are missing; sequencing was by immunoSEQ multiplex PCR. This table has around 16,000 clones, around 94% appearing once. The CDR3 consists of 12 residues. The ends were cut back, 5 bases at V and 14 bases at J, with 18 bases in the middle. Germline assignment: CDR1 SGHRS and CDR2 YFSETQ. Turning to this clone: Antigen specificity is unknown.

Unstimulated Tregs (CD4+CD25+CD127-) and CD4+CD25- non-Tregs were sorted from PBMCs. The sequenced sample was CD8+ T cells from blood. V is TRBV5-1 and J is TRBJ2-3; D unclear. The clonotype originates from a human donor in good health. This CDR3 is CASSNSDPKGYF. The CDR3 DNA reads as TGCGCCAGCAGTAACTCCGATCCTAAAGGGTATTTT.